A single sample is the source of the 17 T cell receptor beta chains below, sequenced in a study of blood T cells in healthy people across ages. A J-beta primer mix and a sample-barcoded 5' primer were used in a second PCR of roughly 7 to 12 cycles. MiXCR, run by TCRdb on the 5' RACE reads, gives a single entry per CDR3 protein. Of 550,000 to 650,000 distinct CDR3 sequences listed, over 25% were seen once; the top ten hold under 4.5%. These records were also assigned to another study, of T cells of mothers and their children.

Sequenced: blood. The source of these receptors is a boy younger than 10 in good health.

In this sample, this clonotype turned up a few times. This rearrangement joins TRBV5-1 to TRBJ2-7, with 7 bases aligning to TRBD1. Germline CDR1 SGHRS, CDR2 YFSETQ. J gave up 3 bases and V 4 bases, and 16 bases lay outside the gene matches. The CDR3 has 17 residues. In DNA, the CDR3 is TGCGCCAGCAGCCAGAGCCAGGGACAGCTTGGTCTCTACGAGCAGTACTTC. Translation: CASSQSQGQLGLYEQYF.

This clonotype was counted a single time. CDR3 in amino acids: CASSAPRSYNEQFF. CDR3 nucleotides: TGTGCCAGCAGCGCCCCAAGATCCTACAATGAGCAGTTCTTC. This chain connects TRBV9 to TRBJ2-1; D call uncertain. Between the trimmed V and J ends, which lost 3 bases and 1 base, there was a span of 8 bases. The germline CDR1 and CDR2 sequences are SGDLS and YYNGEE. The CDR3 is 14 residues long.

This clonotype has just a few counts. CDR3: CASSVGAGGSQETQYF. The CDR3 DNA sequence: TGTGCCAGCAGCGTAGGAGCGGGAGGGAGCCAAGAGACCCAGTACTTC. This chain links TRBV9 with TRBJ2-5, with 10 bases that match TRBD2. Trimming cost V 0 bases and J 1 base; bases outside gene matches: 3. The germline V gene encodes CDR1 SGDLS and CDR2 YYNGEE. The CDR3 is 16 amino acids.

The chain recombines TRBV29-1 with TRBJ2-1; unclear D gene. V lost 7 bases and J 6 bases, leaving 13 bases between the germline ends. Per the germline V gene, CDR1 is SQVTM and CDR2 is ANQGSEA. CDR3 length: 12 amino acids. The CDR3 DNA follows: TGCAGCGCCCCCACAGCCTCCAATGAGCAGTTCTTC. This sequence encodes CSAPTASNEQFF.

This clonotype was picked up a small number of times. This sequence joins TRBV6-2 or TRBV6-3 and TRBJ2-5, with TRBD1 matching over 8 bases. The J call may be faulty, since TRBJ2-1 better matches the DNA end. Germline assignment: CDR1 MNHEY and CDR2 SVGEGT. The CDR3 length is 16 residues. Here the CDR3 reads CASSDRQGTVSNEQFF. DNA for the CDR3: TGTGCCAGCAGTGACCGACAGGGGACGGTCTCCAATGAGCAGTTCTTC.

The chain carries TRBV5-4 and TRBJ2-1; TRBD2 matches at 8 bases. Germline V CDR1 and CDR2: SGHNT, YYREEE (reference sequence). The CDR3 sequence is 15 residues long. The trim removed 4 bases at V and 6 bases at J, leaving 9 bases unmatched. In DNA, the CDR3 is TGTGCCAGCAGCGCCCCGGAGCGGGGGACCAATGAGCAGTTCTTC. This gives the protein CASSAPERGTNEQFF. Combining the CDR3 with reference TRBV5-4 and TRBJ2-1 gives the whole variable domain ETGVTQSPTHLIKTRGQQVTLRCSSQSGHNTVSWYQQALGQGPQFIFQYYREEENGRGNFPPRFSGLQFPNYSSELNVNALELDDSALYLCASSAPERGTNEQFFGPGTRLTVL.

The J gene is TRBJ2-5, the V gene TRBV10-3, with D possibly being TRBD1 (5 bases). The CDR3 is 15 residues long. V lost 6 bases and J lost 2, with 16 bases in between. The germline gives CDR1 ENHRY, CDR2 SYGVKD. The CDR3 DNA reads TGTGCCATCAGCCACCCTCCACCAGGGCAAGAGACCCAGTACTTC. Translating gives CAISHPPPGQETQYF.

A few counts support this clonotype. One junction end does not reproduce the germline sequence, and a read error may be involved. The chain recombines TRBV10-3 with TRBJ2-5; 7 positions agree with TRBD1. The length of the CDR3 is 14 residues. Looked up from germline, CDR1 is ENHRY and CDR2 is SYGVKD. The CDR3 loop reads CASSPTGFRETQYF. Here the CDR3 DNA reads TGTGCCAGCAGTCCGACAGGGTTTCGAGAGACCCAGTACTTC.

The sample holds a few counts of this clonotype. This chain links TRBV11-2 with TRBJ1-6; 7 bases align to TRBD1. Germline V gene sequence: CDR1 SGHAT, CDR2 FQNNGV. J gave up 10 bases and V 0 bases, and 9 bases lay outside the gene matches. The CDR3 extends over 16 amino acids. The CDR3 coding sequence is TGTGCCAGCAGCTTAGATCTCCACAGGGGAGGCTCACCCCTCCACTTT. This gives the protein CASSLDLHRGGSPLHF. The variable domain in full, completed from reference TRBV11-2 and TRBJ1-6, reads EAGVAQSPRYKIIEKRQSVAFWCNPISGHATLYWYQQILGQGPKLLIQFQNNGVVDDSQLPKDRFSAERLKGVDSTLKIQPAKLEDSAVYLCASSLDLHRGGSPLHFGNGTRLTVT.

This sequence joins TRBV20-1 and TRBJ2-7, with 8 bases aligning to TRBD1. Looked up from germline, CDR1 is DFQATT and CDR2 is SNEGSKA (reference sequence). The V segment lost 3 bases and the J segment 7 bases; nucleotides outside the gene matches: 8. The length of the CDR3 is 13 residues. This CDR3 reads CSASPRQGREQYF. CDR3 nucleotide sequence: TGCAGTGCTAGCCCCAGACAGGGGCGGGAGCAGTACTTC.

The chain employs TRBV13 and TRBJ2-5; 11 bases map to TRBD2. The last part of the DNA fits TRBJ2-1 better; the J call may be wrong. The CDR3 runs 16 residues. CDR1 is PRHDT and CDR2 is FYEKMQ in the germline V gene (reference sequence). DNA of the CDR3: TGTGCCAGCACCGGAATAGCGGGGGGGCCCTACAATGAGCAGTTCTTC. It translates to CASTGIAGGPYNEQFF.

The chain links TRBV21-1 to TRBJ2-4; whether TRBD2, the table's D call, matches the DNA was not checked. TRBV21-1 is listed as a pseudogene. This CDR3 is 17 amino acids long. This chain's CDR3 is CASSKAAGHDSGDIQYF. DNA of the CDR3: TGTGCCAGCAGCAAAGCGGCGGGCCATGATAGCGGGGACATTCAGTACTTC.

This chain connects TRBV3-1 to TRBJ2-7; D possibly corresponds to TRBD1 (6 bases). The germline V gene encodes CDR1 LGHDT and CDR2 YNNKEL (reference sequence). Trimming removed 4 bases at V and 5 bases at J, with 15 bases between. This CDR3 contains 14 residues. CDR3 protein: CASSRQGISDEQYF. CDR3 bases: TGTGCCAGCAGCCGCCAGGGGATTTCCGACGAGCAGTACTTC.

The chain couples TRBV29-1 to TRBJ2-5; D not certain. The J call is uncertain, as TRBJ2-7 better fits the DNA end. This CDR3 spans 12 amino acids. Per germline, CDR1 SQVTM and CDR2 ANQGSEA. The CDR3 bases are TGCAGCGTTGTTGTGGGCCCCTACGAGCAGTACTTC. It is translated as CSVVVGPYEQYF.

Only a few counts were recorded for this clonotype. The chain links TRBV24-1 to TRBJ2-1; D is perhaps TRBD1 (6 bases). The V gene lost 5 bases and the J gene lost 0 bases, with 10 bases spanning the gap. The CDR3 is 15 residues long. In germline, CDR1 is KGHDR, CDR2 SFDVKD. The CDR3 region has the DNA TGTGCCACCAGTGGTAACAGGGACTCCTACAATGAGCAGTTCTTC. Its translation is CATSGNRDSYNEQFF.

The V gene is TRBV6-5, the J gene TRBJ2-5; perhaps D is TRBD1 or TRBD2 (6 bases each). CDR3 length: 15 residues. V was shortened by 0 bases and J by 4 bases, with 12 bases between the two germline ends. Per germline, CDR1 MNHEY and CDR2 SVGAGI. The CDR3 protein is CASSYSKGGGETQYF. The CDR3 coding sequence is TGTGCCAGCAGTTACTCGAAAGGGGGAGGAGAGACCCAGTACTTC.

The rearrangement links TRBV21-1 to TRBJ2-7; the D call of TRBD2 is as the table states it, not checked on the DNA. TRBV21-1 is annotated as a pseudogene. The CDR3 contains 17 residues. This chain's CDR3 is CASSKFSGRAIAYEQYF. The CDR3 bases are TGTGCCAGCAGCAAATTCAGCGGGAGGGCGATCGCCTACGAGCAGTACTTC.